This TCR beta chain was profiled in a study of blood T cell repertoires in COVID-19. For the study at large: PBMCs, B-cell-depleted T cells, or T cells were the source of the cDNA or gDNA that made up the material.

V lost 6 bases to trimming and J lost 7 bases; unmatched junction nucleotides: 13. CDR3 length equals 15 residues. The germline CDR1 and CDR2 sequences are MDHEN and SYDVKM. Original processing methods: Quantification of nucleated cells was approximated via reference gene primer amplification. Repertoires were generated with immunoSEQ multiplex PCR, while TCRdb's copy carries only in-frame clones and drops some. The D gene and trimming were derived from the DNA, and the V and J assignments and clone size from that table. The sample lists a few hundred thousand clones, around 88% occurring once. The J gene is TRBJ2-5, the V gene TRBV28, with 8 bases identical to TRBD1. Sequencing was performed on peripheral blood. This TCR came from a man at least 80 years old with acute or convalescent COVID-19. The DNA of the CDR3 is TGTGCCAGCAGGTGGCAGGCCTCAGGGGGCGGGACCCAGTACTTC. Its protein product is CASRWQASGGGTQYF.